This entry lists 14 T cell receptor beta chains sequenced from one sample in a study of T cells in Graves' hyperthyroidism and ophthalmopathy. RNA transcripts yielded amplified TCR beta CDR3 regions. TCR CDR3 regions were first amplified by RT-PCR with HTBI primers. TCRdb passed the multiplex PCR reads through MiXCR, listing each CDR3 protein once. The data hold under 400,000 distinct CDR3 sequences, with approximately 15% observed a single time. The sample consisted of blood. Every receptor here comes from a woman under 30 with Graves' hyperthyroidism that later progressed to Graves' ophthalmopathy.

The J gene is TRBJ2-7, the V gene TRBV4-1, with 9 positions matching TRBD1. This CDR3 contains 16 residues. In germline, CDR1 is MGHRA, CDR2 YSYEKL. Trimming at V came to 1 base and at J to 3 bases, leaving 7 bases not matched to a gene. The CDR3 sequence: CASSQGERDRVYEQYF. The DNA for the CDR3 is TGCGCCAGCAGCCAAGGGGAACGGGACAGGGTCTACGAGCAGTACTTC.

Ten or more counts support this clonotype. The chain combines TRBV30 with TRBJ1-1, with a possible D match to TRBD1 (5 bases). Trimming took 0 bases from V and 0 from J, leaving 11 bases between them. Germline-derived CDR1 and CDR2 are GTSNPN and SVGIG (reference sequence). The CDR3 covers 15 residues. The CDR3 protein is CAWSVGVFMNTEAFF. The CDR3 DNA reads as TGTGCCTGGAGTGTGGGGGTTTTTATGAACACTGAAGCTTTCTTT.

This clonotype was seen many times. The chain recombines TRBV27 with TRBJ2-7; 7 nucleotides align to TRBD1. Unmatched junction bases numbered 6, after V lost 3 bases and J lost 4 bases. The CDR3 extends over 14 amino acids. Germline CDR1 MNHEY, CDR2 SMNVEV (reference sequence). CDR3 protein: CASSLGTAIYEQYF. CDR3 nucleotide sequence: TGTGCCAGCAGTTTGGGGACAGCGATATACGAGCAGTACTTC.

At least ten counts were recorded for this clonotype. The V and J genes are TRBV20-1 and TRBJ2-7; D gene unclear. Germline loops: CDR1 DFQATT, CDR2 SNEGSKA (reference sequence). The V gene lost 6 bases and the J gene lost 0 bases, with 15 bases spanning the gap. The CDR3 sequence is 14 residues long. Written as DNA, the CDR3 is TGCAGTGCACAGAGTGCGTCCACCTCCTACGAGCAGTACTTC. Protein product: CSAQSASTSYEQYF.

There are a few counts of this clonotype. Sequence at one end of the junction differs from germline and may be a read error. The gene calls are TRBV2 and TRBJ2-5; the D gene is possibly TRBD1 (6 bases). CDR3 size: 12 residues. Germline CDR1 and CDR2: SNHLY and FYNNEI. DNA of the CDR3: TGTGCCAGCAGTCCACACTACAGGGCAGGGGACTTC. Amino acids: CASSPHYRAGDF.

This clonotype has ten or more counts. The chain combines TRBV7-2 with TRBJ2-1; D is uncertain. The CDR3 length is 12 residues. Trimming left V 4 bases short and J 7 bases short, with 8 bases between. Germline V gene sequence: CDR1 SGHTA, CDR2 FQGNSA. DNA for the CDR3: TGTGCCAGCAGCTGGGTGTTTAATGAGCAGTTCTTC. Translated: CASSWVFNEQFF.

The chain links TRBV27 to TRBJ2-3; 12 positions match TRBD2. The CDR3 has 16 residues. Germline CDR1 is MNHEY and CDR2 is SMNVEV (reference sequence). J gave up 5 bases and V 6 bases, and 9 bases lay outside the gene matches. CDR3 sequence (DNA): TGTGCCAGCAGCTCTCGACTAGCGGGAGTGGTAGATACGCAGTATTTT. As protein: CASSSRLAGVVDTQYF.

This clonotype was seen at least ten times. This chain connects TRBV7-3 to TRBJ2-2, with D hard to call. The germline CDR1 and CDR2 sequences are SGHTA and FQGTGA. This CDR3 spans 14 amino acids. V lost 2 bases and J lost 6, with 10 bases in between. CDR3 DNA sequence: TGTGCCAGCAGCTTATCTAAGTCGGCCGGGGAGCTGTTTTTT. As protein: CASSLSKSAGELFF.

This clonotype has just a few counts. The chain recombines TRBV11-2 with TRBJ2-5, with D unresolved. Trimming cost V 2 bases and J 2 bases, with 12 bases left between them. The CDR3 has 15 residues. In germline, CDR1 is SGHAT, CDR2 FQNNGV. The CDR3 region has the DNA TGTGCCAGCAGCTTAATCGCATATCCTCAAGAGACCCAGTACTTC. Protein sequence: CASSLIAYPQETQYF.

The table lists this clonotype with many counts. The V and J genes are TRBV20-1 and TRBJ2-2; 9 nucleotides agree with TRBD2. The CDR3 is 15 amino acids. Germline values: CDR1 DFQATT, CDR2 SNEGSKA (reference sequence). V gave up 3 bases and J gave up 9 bases; unmatched junction bases: 11. This CDR3 reads CSARGAFSGGRELFF. The CDR3, as DNA: TGCAGTGCTAGGGGAGCCTTTAGCGGGGGCCGGGAGCTGTTTTTT.

Ten or more counts support this clonotype. The V gene is TRBV3-1, the J gene TRBJ1-1; no clear D gene. Between the trimmed V and J ends, which lost 3 bases and 1 base, there was a span of 6 bases. The CDR3 has 13 residues. Germline-derived CDR1 and CDR2 are LGHDT and YNNKEL (reference sequence). CDR3 in amino acids: CASSHFGNTEAFF. CDR3 bases: TGTGCCAGCAGCCATTTCGGGAACACTGAAGCTTTCTTT.

This clonotype was picked up a small number of times. CDR3 loop: CASSPTESGNTGELFF. CDR3 coding DNA: TGTGCCAGCAGCCCAACGGAGAGCGGCAACACCGGGGAGCTGTTTTTT. V usage is TRBV4-2 and J usage is TRBJ2-2; weak D call: TRBD2 (5 bases). Trimming cost V 4 bases and J 2 bases, with 14 bases left between them. The CDR3 loop spans 16 amino acids. Germline assignment: CDR1 LGHNA and CDR2 YNFKEQ.

The chain employs TRBV18 and TRBJ2-7; 9 bases are a match to TRBD2. The CDR3 sequence is 14 residues long. From germline, CDR1 is KGHSH and CDR2 LQKENI. Trimming cost V 3 bases and J 6 bases; bases outside gene matches: 6. CDR3 in DNA: TGTGCCAGCTCACCGCGGGAGGGCCTTGGCGAGCAGTACTTC. It is translated as CASSPREGLGEQYF. Drawing the rest from reference TRBV18 and TRBJ2-7, the complete variable domain is NAGVMQNPRHLVRRRGQEARLRCSPMKGHSHVYWYRQLPEEGLKFMVYLQKENIIDESGMPKERFSAEFPKEGPSILRIQQVVRGDSAAYFCASSPREGLGEQYFGPGTRLTVT.

The chain uses TRBV2 and TRBJ1-2, with a possible D match to TRBD1 (6 bases). In germline, CDR1 is SNHLY, CDR2 FYNNEI. V was trimmed by 7 bases and J by 3 bases, leaving 18 bases between them. The CDR3 totals 15 residues. Written as DNA, the CDR3 is TGTGCCAGCAACCCGACAGGTCTTAACTACTATGGCTACACCTTC. This encodes CASNPTGLNYYGYTF. Supplemented by reference TRBV2 and TRBJ1-2, the full variable domain reads EPEVTQTPSHQVTQMGQEVILRCVPISNHLYFYWYRQILGQKVEFLVSFYNNEISEKSEIFDDQFSVERPDGSNFTLKIRSTKLEDSAMYFCASNPTGLNYYGYTFGSGTRLTVV.